The TCR beta chain under discussion was sequenced for a study of blood T cell repertoires in COVID-19. The wider study: Sites in the United States, Italy and Spain provided acute and convalescent COVID-19 samples. The cDNA or gDNA used as material had been derived from T cells, B-cell-depleted T cells, or PBMCs.

Followed over time, Seattle patients had been enrolled while infection was active. V shed 0 bases and J 0 bases; nucleotides not matched to a gene: 13. Germline CDR1 and CDR2: SGHRS and YFSETQ. The CDR3 has 22 residues. The data were produced by immunoSEQ multiplex PCR, yet TCRdb's version contains in-frame clones alone and is incomplete. The profile covers some 60,000 clones, with approximately 80% appearing a single time and 9.5% to 13% taken by the ten largest. The receptor was derived from a man aged 50-60 years with COVID-19, enrolled during active disease. The sequenced sample was peripheral blood. The chain employs TRBV5-1 and TRBJ2-4; TRBD2 aligns across 15 bases. The CDR3 region has the DNA TGCGCCAGCAGCTTGGGGGCGATGGGACTAGCGGGAGGAGAGGGAGCCAAAAACATTCAGTACTTC. Protein product: CASSLGAMGLAGGEGAKNIQYF.